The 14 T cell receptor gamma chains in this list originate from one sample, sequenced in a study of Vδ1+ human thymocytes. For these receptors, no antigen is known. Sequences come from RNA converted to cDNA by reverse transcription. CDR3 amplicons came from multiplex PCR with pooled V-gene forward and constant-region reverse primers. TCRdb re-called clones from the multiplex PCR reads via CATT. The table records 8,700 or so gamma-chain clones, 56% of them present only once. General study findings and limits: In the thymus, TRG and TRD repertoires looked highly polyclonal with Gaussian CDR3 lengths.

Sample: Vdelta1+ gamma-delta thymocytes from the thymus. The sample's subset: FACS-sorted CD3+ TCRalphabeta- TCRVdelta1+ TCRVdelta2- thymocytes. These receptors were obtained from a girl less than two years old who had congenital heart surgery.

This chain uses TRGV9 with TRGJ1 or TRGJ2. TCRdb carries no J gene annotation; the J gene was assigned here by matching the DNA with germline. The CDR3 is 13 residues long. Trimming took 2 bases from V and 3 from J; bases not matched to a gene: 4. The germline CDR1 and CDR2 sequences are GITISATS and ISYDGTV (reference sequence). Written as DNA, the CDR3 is TGTGCCTTGTGGGAGGAACCTTATTATAAGAAACTCTTT. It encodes CALWEEPYYKKLF.

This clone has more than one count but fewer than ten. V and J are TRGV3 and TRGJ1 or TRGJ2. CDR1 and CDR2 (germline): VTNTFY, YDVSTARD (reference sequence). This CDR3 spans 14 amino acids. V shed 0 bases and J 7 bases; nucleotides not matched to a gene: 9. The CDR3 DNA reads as TGTGCCACCTGGGACAGGCGCCGGGGGTATAAGAAACTCTTT. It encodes CATWDRRRGYKKLF.

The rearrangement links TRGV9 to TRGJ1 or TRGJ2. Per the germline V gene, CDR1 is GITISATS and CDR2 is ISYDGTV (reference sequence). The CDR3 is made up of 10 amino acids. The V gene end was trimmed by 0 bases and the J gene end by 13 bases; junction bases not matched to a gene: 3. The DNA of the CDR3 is TGTGCCTTGTGGGAGGTGCCCAAACTCTTT. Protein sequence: CALWEVPKLF.

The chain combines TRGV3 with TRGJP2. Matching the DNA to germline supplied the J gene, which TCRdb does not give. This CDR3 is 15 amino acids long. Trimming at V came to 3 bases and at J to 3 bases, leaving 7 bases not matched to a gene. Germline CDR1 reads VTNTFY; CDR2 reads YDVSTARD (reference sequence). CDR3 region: CATWDWCGSDWIKTF. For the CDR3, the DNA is TGTGCCACCTGGGACTGGTGCGGTAGTGATTGGATCAAGACGTTT.

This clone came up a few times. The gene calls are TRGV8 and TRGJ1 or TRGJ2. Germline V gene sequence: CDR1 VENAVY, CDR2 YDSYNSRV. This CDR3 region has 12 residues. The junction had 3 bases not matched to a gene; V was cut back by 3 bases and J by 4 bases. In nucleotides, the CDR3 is TGTGCCACCTGGGATTTCTATTATAAGAAACTCTTT. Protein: CATWDFYYKKLF.

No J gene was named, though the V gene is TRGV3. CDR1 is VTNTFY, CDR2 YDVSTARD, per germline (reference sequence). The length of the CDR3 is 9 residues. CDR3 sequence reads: CATWGGRLF. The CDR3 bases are TGTGCCACCTGGGGGGGACGACTCTTT.

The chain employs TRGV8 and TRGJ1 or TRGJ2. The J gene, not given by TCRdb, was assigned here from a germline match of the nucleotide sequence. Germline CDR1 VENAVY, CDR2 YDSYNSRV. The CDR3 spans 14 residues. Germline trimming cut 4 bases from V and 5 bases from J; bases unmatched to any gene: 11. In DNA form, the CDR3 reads TGTGCCACCTGGGAGCCCGCCCCCAATTATAAGAAACTCTTT. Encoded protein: CATWEPAPNYKKLF.

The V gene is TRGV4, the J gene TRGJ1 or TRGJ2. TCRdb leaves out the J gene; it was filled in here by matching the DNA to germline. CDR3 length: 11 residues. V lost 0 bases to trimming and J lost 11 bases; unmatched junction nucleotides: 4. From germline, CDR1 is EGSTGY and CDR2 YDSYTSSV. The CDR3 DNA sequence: TGTGCCACCTGGGATGGGCTGGAGAAACTCTTT. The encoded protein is CATWDGLEKLF.

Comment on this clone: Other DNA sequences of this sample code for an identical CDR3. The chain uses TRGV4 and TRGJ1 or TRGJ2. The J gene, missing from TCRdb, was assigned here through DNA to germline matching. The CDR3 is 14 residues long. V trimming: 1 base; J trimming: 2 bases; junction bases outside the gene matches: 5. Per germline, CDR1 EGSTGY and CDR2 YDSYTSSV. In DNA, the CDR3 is TGTGCCACCTGGGATGGACCTTATTATTATAAGAAACTCTTT. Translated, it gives CATWDGPYYYKKLF.

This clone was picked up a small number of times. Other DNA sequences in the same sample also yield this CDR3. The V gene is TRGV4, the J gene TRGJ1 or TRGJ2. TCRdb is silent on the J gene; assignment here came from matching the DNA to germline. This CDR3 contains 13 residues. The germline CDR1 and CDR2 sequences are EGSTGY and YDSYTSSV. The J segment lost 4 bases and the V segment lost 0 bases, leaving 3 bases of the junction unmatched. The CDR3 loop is CATWDGDYYKKLF. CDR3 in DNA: TGTGCCACCTGGGATGGGGACTATTATAAGAAACTCTTT.

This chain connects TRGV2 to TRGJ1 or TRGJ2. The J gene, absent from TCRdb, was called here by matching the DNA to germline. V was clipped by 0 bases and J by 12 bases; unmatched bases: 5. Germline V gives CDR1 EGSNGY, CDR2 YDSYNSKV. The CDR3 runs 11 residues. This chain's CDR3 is CATWDGQRKLF. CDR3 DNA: TGTGCCACCTGGGACGGGCAGAGGAAACTCTTT.

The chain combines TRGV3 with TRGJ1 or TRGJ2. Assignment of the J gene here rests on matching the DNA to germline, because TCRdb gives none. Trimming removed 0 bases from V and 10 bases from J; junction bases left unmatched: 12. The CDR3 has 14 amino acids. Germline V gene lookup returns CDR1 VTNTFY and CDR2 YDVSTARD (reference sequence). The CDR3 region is CATWDRLPQWKKLF. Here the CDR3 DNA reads TGTGCCACCTGGGACAGGCTCCCCCAGTGGAAGAAACTCTTT.

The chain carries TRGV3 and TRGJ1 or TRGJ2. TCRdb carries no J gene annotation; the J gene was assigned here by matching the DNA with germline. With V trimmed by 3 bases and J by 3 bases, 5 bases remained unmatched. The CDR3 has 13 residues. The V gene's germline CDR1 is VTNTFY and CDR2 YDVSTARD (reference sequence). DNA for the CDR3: TGTGCCACCTGGGACGGCCCTTATTATAAGAAACTCTTT. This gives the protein CATWDGPYYKKLF.

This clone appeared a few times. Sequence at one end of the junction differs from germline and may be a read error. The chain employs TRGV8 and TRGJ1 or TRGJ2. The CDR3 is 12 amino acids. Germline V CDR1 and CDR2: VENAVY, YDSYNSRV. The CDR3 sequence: CATWDISYNKLF. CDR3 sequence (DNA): TGTGCCACCTGGGATATAAGCTATAACAAACTCTTT.